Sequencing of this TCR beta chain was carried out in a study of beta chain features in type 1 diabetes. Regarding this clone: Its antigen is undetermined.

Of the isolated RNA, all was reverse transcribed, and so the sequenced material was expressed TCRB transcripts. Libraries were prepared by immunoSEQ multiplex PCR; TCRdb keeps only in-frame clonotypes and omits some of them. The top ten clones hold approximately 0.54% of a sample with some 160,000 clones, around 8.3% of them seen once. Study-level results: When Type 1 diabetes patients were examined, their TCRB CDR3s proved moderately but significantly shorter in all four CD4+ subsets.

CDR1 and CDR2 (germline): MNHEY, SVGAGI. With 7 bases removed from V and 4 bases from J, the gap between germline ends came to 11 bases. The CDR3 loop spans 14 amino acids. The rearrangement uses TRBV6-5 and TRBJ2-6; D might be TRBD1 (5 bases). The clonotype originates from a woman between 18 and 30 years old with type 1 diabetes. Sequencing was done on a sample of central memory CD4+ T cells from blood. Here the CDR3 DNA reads TGTGCCAGCACCAGACAGTCCGGGGCCAACGTCCTGACTTTC. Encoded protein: CASTRQSGANVLTF.